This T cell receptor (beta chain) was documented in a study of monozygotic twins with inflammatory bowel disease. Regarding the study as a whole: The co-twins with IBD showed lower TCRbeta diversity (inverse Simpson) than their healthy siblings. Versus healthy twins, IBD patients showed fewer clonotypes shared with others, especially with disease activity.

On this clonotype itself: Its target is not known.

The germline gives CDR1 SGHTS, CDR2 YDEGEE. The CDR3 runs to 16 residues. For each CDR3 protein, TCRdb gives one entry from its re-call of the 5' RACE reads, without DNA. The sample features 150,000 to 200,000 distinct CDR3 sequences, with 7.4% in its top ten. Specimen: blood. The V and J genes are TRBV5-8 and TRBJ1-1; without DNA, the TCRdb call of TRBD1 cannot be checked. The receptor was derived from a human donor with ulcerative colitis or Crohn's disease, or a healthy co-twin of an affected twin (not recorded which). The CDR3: CASSLGTGGVYTEAFF.